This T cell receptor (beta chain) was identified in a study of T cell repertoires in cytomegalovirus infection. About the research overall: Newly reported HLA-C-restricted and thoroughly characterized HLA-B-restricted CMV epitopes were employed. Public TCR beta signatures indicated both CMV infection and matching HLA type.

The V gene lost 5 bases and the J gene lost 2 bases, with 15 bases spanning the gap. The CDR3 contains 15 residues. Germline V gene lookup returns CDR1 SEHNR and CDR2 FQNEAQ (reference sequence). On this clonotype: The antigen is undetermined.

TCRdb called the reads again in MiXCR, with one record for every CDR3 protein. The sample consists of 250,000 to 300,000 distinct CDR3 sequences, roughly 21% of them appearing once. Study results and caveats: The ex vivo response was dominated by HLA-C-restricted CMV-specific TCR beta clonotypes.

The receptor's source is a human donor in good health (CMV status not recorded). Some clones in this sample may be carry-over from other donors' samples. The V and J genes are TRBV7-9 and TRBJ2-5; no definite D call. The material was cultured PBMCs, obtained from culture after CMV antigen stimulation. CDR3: CASSPSALTQETQYF. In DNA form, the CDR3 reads TGTGCCAGCAGCCCCTCGGCACTAACTCAAGAGACCCAGTACTTC.